This TCR beta chain derives from a study of metastatic and nonmetastatic thyroid tumors. Background on the study: Repertoire comparison spanned blood and tumor or nodule tissue of malignant and benign thyroid patients. Points from the study as a whole: Within blood and tumor, benign nodules reportedly had significantly lower TCR beta diversity than malignant thyroid tumors did.

Before thyroid surgery, none of the patients had received any treatment. V lost 3 bases and J 3 bases, leaving 6 bases between the germline ends. Looked up from germline, CDR1 is MNHNS and CDR2 is SASEGT. The CDR3 spans 13 residues. This clone occurred many times. Its antigen is currently unknown. Original data processing: The distant-metastasis classifier for papillary thyroid cancer was built from CDR3 differences across clinicopathological groups. Via MiXCR, TCRdb re-called the PCR reads. These V and J calls rely on TCRdb rather than the paper's analysis. The sample contains 21,000 or so clones, about a fifth of which appear only once.

The TCR comes from a female donor with papillary thyroid cancer or a benign thyroid nodule (not recorded which). Some clones in this sample may be carry-over from other donors' samples. The V and J genes are TRBV6-1 and TRBJ2-4; D is unclear. Sequencing was performed on blood. The CDR3 DNA is TGTGCCAGCAGTGACTTGGGCAAAAACATTCAGTACTTC. Protein product: CASSDLGKNIQYF.